Shown below are 3 T cell receptor beta chains from a single sample sequenced in a study of OX40 agonist ivuxolimab in advanced cancers. TCRdb's table, derived via immunoSEQ multiplex PCR, lists solely in-frame clones and lacks some. This sample has 60,000 or so clones, with 80% to 85% found just once. Specimen: CD4+ or CD8+ T cells sorted from blood, collected in a trial of the OX40 agonist ivuxolimab. The receptor source for this set is an adult with an advanced solid tumor such as melanoma, head and neck, liver or kidney cancer.

J is TRBJ1-1 and V is TRBV28; TRBD1 is a possible D gene (6 bases). The ends were cut back, 5 bases at V and 1 base at J, with 11 bases in the middle. The CDR3 loop spans 14 amino acids. CDR1 MDHEN and CDR2 SYDVKM come from the germline V gene. The CDR3, as DNA: TGTGCCAGCAGTCCGGGGGCGCAGAACACTGAAGCTTTCTTT. Its protein is CASSPGAQNTEAFF.

CDR3 in amino acids: CASSLSGYEQYF. The CDR3 DNA reads as TGCGCCAGCAGCCTCAGCGGTTACGAGCAGTACTTC. V is TRBV10-2 and J is TRBJ2-7, with TRBD2 as a possible D gene (5 bases). The CDR3 spans 12 residues. The germline gives CDR1 WSHSY, CDR2 SAAADI. Deletions cut 6 bases from V and 4 bases from J, with 10 bases between.

The J gene is TRBJ1-1, the V gene TRBV28; no reliable D call. This CDR3 has 15 residues. CDR1 and CDR2 from the germline V gene are MDHEN and SYDVKM. V shed 6 bases and J shed 1 base, with 15 bases lying between them. CDR3 sequence: CASRAPGTGNTEAFF. The DNA of the CDR3 is TGTGCCAGCAGGGCCCCAGGAACGGGGAACACTGAAGCTTTCTTT.